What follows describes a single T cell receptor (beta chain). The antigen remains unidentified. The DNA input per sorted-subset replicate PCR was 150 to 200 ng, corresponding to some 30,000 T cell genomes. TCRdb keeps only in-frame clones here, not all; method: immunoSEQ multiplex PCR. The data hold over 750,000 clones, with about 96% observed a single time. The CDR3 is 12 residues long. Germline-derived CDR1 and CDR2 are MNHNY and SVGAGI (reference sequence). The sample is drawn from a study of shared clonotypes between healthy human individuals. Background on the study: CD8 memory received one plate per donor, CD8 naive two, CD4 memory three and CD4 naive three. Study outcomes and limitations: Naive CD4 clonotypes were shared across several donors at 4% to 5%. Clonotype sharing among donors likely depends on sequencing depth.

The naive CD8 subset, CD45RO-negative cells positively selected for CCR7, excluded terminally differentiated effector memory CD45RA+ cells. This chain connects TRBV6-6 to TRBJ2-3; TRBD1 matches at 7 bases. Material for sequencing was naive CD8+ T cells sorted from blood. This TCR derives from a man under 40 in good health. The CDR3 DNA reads TGTGCTATAGGGGGCATTACAGATACGCAGTATTTT. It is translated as CAIGGITDTQYF.